This entry lists 29 T cell receptor beta chains sequenced from one sample in a study of shared clonotypes between healthy human individuals. The assay was immunoSEQ multiplex PCR, and TCRdb's table has in-frame clones only and misses some. The sample has about 2 million clones, 95% seen once. The sequenced material came from naive CD4+ T cells sorted from blood. The subset was: CD45RA+ positively selected. Receptors originate from a man younger than 30 in good health.

The rearrangement joins TRBV6-1 to TRBJ1-2, with a tentative D call TRBD1 (5 bases). The V gene's germline CDR1 is MNHNS and CDR2 SASEGT. V dropped 1 base and J dropped 4 bases, with 10 bases sitting between them. This CDR3 contains 14 residues. CDR3 loop: CASSEEQGFYGYTF. CDR3 sequence (DNA): TGTGCCAGCAGTGAAGAGCAGGGTTTCTATGGCTACACCTTC.

Remarks on this clone: Other nucleotide sequences in the sample specify the same CDR3. The chain joins TRBV9 to TRBJ1-4; 9 bases are shared with TRBD1. The CDR3 runs to 15 residues. Germline CDR1 SGDLS, CDR2 YYNGEE. Trimming cost V 4 bases and J 5 bases; bases outside gene matches: 6. CDR3 coding DNA: TGTGCCAGCAGCCCCAGGACAGGGGAAAATGAAAAACTGTTTTTT. Protein product: CASSPRTGENEKLFF.

This clone was recorded only once. This chain links TRBV9 with TRBJ2-7; TRBD1 matches 9 bases. V shed 3 bases and J 7 bases; nucleotides not matched to a gene: 8. Germline CDR1 SGDLS, CDR2 YYNGEE. CDR3 length: 14 residues. The CDR3 protein is CASSADRGGGEQYF. DNA of the CDR3: TGTGCCAGCAGCGCGGACAGGGGCGGTGGGGAGCAGTACTTC.

CDR3 residues: CASSFGLAGVTGELFF. CDR3 sequence (DNA): TGTGCCAGCAGTTTTGGACTAGCGGGAGTCACCGGGGAGCTGTTTTTT. V and J are TRBV6-8 and TRBJ2-2, with 13 bases fitting TRBD2. This CDR3 is 16 amino acids long. Per the germline V gene, CDR1 is MNHGY and CDR2 is SAAAGT. V gave up 4 bases and J gave up 4 bases; unmatched junction bases: 3.

The J gene is TRBJ2-1, the V gene TRBV5-1; D might be TRBD2 (5 bases). Trimming took 4 bases from V and 2 from J, leaving 16 bases between them. This CDR3 has 16 amino acids. Germline V lookup: CDR1 SGHRS, CDR2 YFSETQ. This CDR3 is CASSSLGGQAYNEQFF. CDR3 DNA: TGCGCCAGCAGCAGCCTAGGCGGGCAGGCCTACAATGAGCAGTTCTTC. Variable domain in full (rest from reference TRBV5-1 and TRBJ2-1): KAGVTQTPRYLIKTRGQQVTLSCSPISGHRSVSWYQQTPGQGLQFLFEYFSETQRNKGNFPGRFSGRQFSNSRSEMNVSTLELGDSALYLCASSSLGGQAYNEQFFGPGTRLTVL.

This clone was counted once. The CDR3: CAISDFADTQYF. For the CDR3, the DNA is TGTGCCATCAGCGACTTTGCGGATACGCAGTATTTT. This chain uses TRBV10-3 with TRBJ2-3, with D unresolved. V lost 6 bases and J 6 bases, leaving 10 bases between the germline ends. The CDR3 length is 12 residues. Germline CDR1 ENHRY, CDR2 SYGVKD.

This clone was observed a single time. The sample has other DNA sequences that encode this CDR3 too. The chain uses TRBV2 and TRBJ2-5; unclear D gene. In germline, CDR1 is SNHLY, CDR2 FYNNEI. Trimming shortened V by 3 bases and J by 0 bases, and 8 bases separated the two germline ends. The CDR3 is 14 residues long. The CDR3 is CASSDQTYQETQYF. DNA of the CDR3: TGTGCCAGCAGTGACCAGACGTACCAAGAGACCCAGTACTTC.

This clone has just a few counts. CDR3 sequence: CASREGGREQYF. For the CDR3, the DNA is TGTGCCAGCAGGGAGGGGGGTAGAGAGCAGTACTTC. This sequence joins TRBV6-5 and TRBJ2-7, with D perhaps assigned TRBD1 or TRBD2 (6 bases each). The CDR3 totals 12 residues. CDR1 is MNHEY, CDR2 SVGAGI, per germline. The V and J ends lost 6 bases and 7 bases respectively, with 13 bases between them.

Concerning this clone: Other DNA sequences in the sample encode the same CDR3. V is TRBV9 and J is TRBJ1-2; D may be TRBD1 (5 bases). The CDR3 loop spans 14 amino acids. V was pared by 0 bases and J by 2 bases, with 8 bases between. CDR1 SGDLS and CDR2 YYNGEE come from the germline V gene. CDR3 protein: CASSVEEGNYGYTF. The CDR3 DNA reads as TGTGCCAGCAGCGTAGAAGAGGGGAACTATGGCTACACCTTC.

This chain joins TRBV4-3 and TRBJ1-5; D unclear. In germline, CDR1 is LGHNA, CDR2 YSLEER. The CDR3 is made up of 13 amino acids. Trimming pared 0 bases from V and 6 bases from J, leaving 6 bases between. The CDR3 nucleotides read TGCGCCAGCAGCCAAGATAGGACTCAGCCCCAGCATTTT. It specifies CASSQDRTQPQHF.

The chain employs TRBV25-1 and TRBJ2-5, with D uncertain. V was clipped by 1 base and J by 2 bases, with 11 bases between them. There are 15 residues in the CDR3. Germline-derived CDR1 and CDR2 are MGHDK and SYGVNS. The CDR3 sequence: CASSESRPTQETQYF. The DNA for the CDR3 is TGTGCCAGCAGTGAATCCCGGCCTACTCAAGAGACCCAGTACTTC.

The chain is built from TRBV29-1 and TRBJ1-5, with D tentatively TRBD1 (5 bases). Trimming pared 4 bases from V and 6 bases from J, leaving 13 bases between. CDR1 and CDR2 (germline): SQVTM, ANQGSEA. The CDR3 totals 13 residues. CDR3 protein: CSVGQGIGQPQHF. CDR3 DNA sequence: TGCAGCGTTGGTCAGGGTATAGGTCAGCCCCAGCATTTT.

The CDR3 sequence is CAWSDDRVYVEAFF. CDR3 DNA: TGTGCCTGGAGTGATGACAGGGTTTACGTTGAAGCTTTCTTT. The V gene is TRBV30, the J gene TRBJ1-1; 7 bases fit TRBD1. This CDR3 has 14 residues. The V segment lost 1 base and the J segment 7 bases; nucleotides outside the gene matches: 9. Germline V gives CDR1 GTSNPN, CDR2 SVGIG (reference sequence).

This clone has a single count. This chain links TRBV25-1 with TRBJ2-2, with 7 bases identical to TRBD2. V shed 7 bases, J shed 7 bases, and the junction held 6 bases outside the gene matches. Germline V lookup: CDR1 MGHDK, CDR2 SYGVNS. The CDR3 is 13 amino acids. CDR3 coding DNA: TGTGCCAGCAAACGGGAGGCGGGCGGGGAGCTGTTTTTT. It yields the protein CASKREAGGELFF.

This chain links TRBV29-1 with TRBJ1-2; 7 nucleotides agree with TRBD1. J was trimmed by 3 bases and V by 1 base; bases with no gene match: 5. Germline V gives CDR1 SQVTM, CDR2 ANQGSEA. The CDR3 totals 14 residues. The chain's CDR3 is CSVEGGDSDYGYTF. CDR3 bases: TGCAGCGTTGAAGGGGGGGACAGTGACTATGGCTACACCTTC.

This rearrangement joins TRBV18 to TRBJ1-2; D is ambiguous. Germline V gives CDR1 KGHSH, CDR2 LQKENI. This CDR3 has 13 residues. Trimming left V 2 bases short and J 3 bases short, with 7 bases between. In DNA form, the CDR3 reads TGTGCCAGCTCACCAGCCACCGACTATGGCTACACCTTC. This sequence encodes CASSPATDYGYTF.

The chain joins TRBV9 to TRBJ2-7; no reliable D call. V lost 4 bases and J lost 4, with 12 bases in between. The CDR3 sequence is 13 residues long. Germline CDR1 and CDR2: SGDLS and YYNGEE. CDR3 in DNA: TGTGCCAGCAGCCCCAGACCGAAGTACGAGCAGTACTTC. This codes for CASSPRPKYEQYF. The entire variable domain, with the rest obtained from reference TRBV9 and TRBJ2-7, is as follows: DSGVTQTPKHLITATGQRVTLRCSPRSGDLSVYWYQQSLDQGLQFLIQYYNGEERAKGNILERFSAQQFPDLHSELNLSSLELGDSALYFCASSPRPKYEQYFGPGTRLTVT.

Remarks on this clone: At the DNA level, this CDR3 is encoded by other sequences in the same sample as well. The rearrangement uses TRBV7-2 and TRBJ2-7, with D unclear. The CDR3 is 12 amino acids. The germline V gene has CDR1 SGHTA and CDR2 FQGNSA. The V end was cut by 4 bases, the J end by 0 bases, with 4 bases between. DNA of the CDR3: TGTGCCAGCAGCTCGTTCTCCTACGAGCAGTACTTC. Encoded protein: CASSSFSYEQYF.

Turning to this clone: Distinct nucleotide sequences in the sample also encode this CDR3. This chain connects TRBV7-9 to TRBJ1-1; 7 bases match TRBD1. CDR1 and CDR2 (germline): SEHNR, FQNEAQ (reference sequence). After removal of 3 bases from V and 4 bases from J, the junction contained 5 bases not matched to a gene. The CDR3 spans 14 residues. The CDR3 DNA sequence: TGTGCCAGCAGCTTCACGTCAGGGGGCACTGAAGCTTTCTTT. This sequence encodes CASSFTSGGTEAFF.

The chain has TRBV6-1 and TRBJ1-5, with no clear D. CDR3 size: 15 residues. The germline gives CDR1 MNHNS, CDR2 SASEGT. V lost 6 bases and J 0 bases, leaving 12 bases between the germline ends. CDR3 protein: CASRLESYSNQPQHF. The CDR3 DNA sequence: TGTGCCAGCAGATTGGAGAGCTATAGCAATCAGCCCCAGCATTTT.

The chain carries TRBV30 and TRBJ2-1; 8 bases line up with TRBD1. This CDR3 has 15 amino acids. J lost 7 bases, V lost 5 bases, and 13 bases had no gene match. Germline V gene data show CDR1 as GTSNPN and CDR2 as SVGIG (reference sequence). CDR3 amino acids: CAWESGTGFWNEQFF. The CDR3 nucleotides are TGTGCCTGGGAGTCCGGGACAGGTTTTTGGAATGAGCAGTTCTTC.

The rearrangement joins TRBV6-1 to TRBJ1-3; maybe TRBD1 (5 bases). V was pared by 0 bases and J by 0 bases, with 9 bases between. The CDR3 spans 16 residues. Germline V gene lookup returns CDR1 MNHNS and CDR2 SASEGT. In DNA form, the CDR3 reads TGTGCCAGCAGTGAAGCTGCAGGGAGCTCTGGAAACACCATATATTTT. It translates to CASSEAAGSSGNTIYF.

V gene TRBV13 combines with J gene TRBJ1-1; 7 bases are a match to TRBD1. V shed 5 bases, J shed 7 bases, and the junction held 16 bases outside the gene matches. The CDR3 contains 16 residues. CDR1 is PRHDT, CDR2 FYEKMQ, per germline (reference sequence). The CDR3 DNA sequence: TGTGCCAGCAGCCCCCTACTAACCCGGACAGGCTTTGAAGCTTTCTTT. This gives the protein CASSPLLTRTGFEAFF.

The chain employs TRBV27 and TRBJ1-1, with 7 positions matching TRBD1. Per the germline V gene, CDR1 is MNHEY and CDR2 is SMNVEV (reference sequence). The CDR3 runs 12 residues. With 5 bases clipped from V and 7 bases from J, the junction kept 4 bases outside the gene matches. The CDR3 DNA is TGTGCCAGCAGTAAGAGGGACAGTGAAGCTTTCTTT. This gives the protein CASSKRDSEAFF.

This rearrangement joins TRBV10-1 to TRBJ2-2; D is undetermined. V was cut by 3 bases and J by 7 bases, with 9 bases left in between. This CDR3 has 13 residues. Germline V gene lookup returns CDR1 WNHNN and CDR2 SYGVQD (reference sequence). The CDR3 DNA sequence: TGCGCCAGCAGTGAAAAGCCAGGCGGGGAGCTGTTTTTT. Its protein product is CASSEKPGGELFF.

A word on this clone: A junction end diverges from the germline sequence, so it may reflect a read error. J is TRBJ1-1 and V is TRBV6-6; D is unclear. This CDR3 has 13 amino acids. Germline V gene sequence: CDR1 MNHNY, CDR2 SVGAGI (reference sequence). This CDR3 is CASRYSVNTEAFF. The CDR3, as DNA: TGTGCCAGCAGGTACTCAGTGAACACTGAAGCTTTCTTT.

The V call is TRBV10-3, the J call TRBJ1-1; no reliable D call. With 2 bases removed from V and 1 base from J, the gap between germline ends came to 5 bases. The germline V gene encodes CDR1 ENHRY and CDR2 SYGVKD. The CDR3 runs 13 residues. The CDR3 DNA reads TGTGCCATCAGTGAGATCGCGAACACTGAAGCTTTCTTT. Amino acids: CAISEIANTEAFF.

The chain is built from TRBV18 and TRBJ1-6; no firm D call. The CDR3 totals 15 residues. V shed 8 bases and J shed 0 bases, with 11 bases lying between them. Germline CDR1 is KGHSH and CDR2 is LQKENI. In DNA form, the CDR3 reads TGTGCCAGCACCGTGGAAGGCTCCTATAATTCACCCCTCCACTTT. Protein sequence: CASTVEGSYNSPLHF.

On this clone: The same CDR3 is also encoded by other DNA sequences in this sample. CDR3 DNA sequence: TGTGCCAGCAGTTACTCGAACAGGAACACCGGGGAGCTGTTTTTT. It yields the protein CASSYSNRNTGELFF. V and J are TRBV6-5 and TRBJ2-2; D ambiguous. V was clipped by 0 bases and J by 1 base, with 6 bases between them. This CDR3 is 15 amino acids long. Per germline, CDR1 MNHEY and CDR2 SVGAGI.